The 30 T cell receptor beta chains given below trace back to one sample, sequenced in a study of T-cell memory formation after mild COVID-19. Each CDR3 protein gets one entry after TCRdb re-called the 5' RACE reads with MiXCR. The top ten clones hold more than 8% of a sample with about 440,000 distinct CDR3 sequences, 20% of them seen once. The sequenced sample was PBMCs or a T cell subset sorted from them (not recorded which). These receptors came from an adult woman who had mild COVID-19 (a few samples of this study predate the infection). Cell type and time point are not known.

This clonotype occurred many times. V gene TRBV27 combines with J gene TRBJ2-1, with a possible D match to TRBD1 (5 bases). CDR1 is MNHEY and CDR2 is SMNVEV in the germline V gene (reference sequence). Trimming cost V 3 bases and J 4 bases, with 13 bases left between them. This CDR3 is built from 15 residues. CDR3 in amino acids: CASSLWGTGYNEQFF. CDR3 bases: TGTGCCAGCAGTTTGTGGGGAACAGGATACAATGAGCAGTTCTTC.

The genes are TRBV7-9 and TRBJ2-7; D call uncertain. This CDR3 is built from 14 residues. The germline CDR1 and CDR2 sequences are SEHNR and FQNEAQ (reference sequence). V was shortened by 4 bases and J by 0 bases, with 10 bases between the two germline ends. This chain's CDR3 is CASSSIEASYEQYF. Written as DNA, the CDR3 is TGTGCCAGCAGCTCCATAGAAGCCTCCTACGAGCAGTACTTC.

Only one count was recorded for this clonotype. The rearrangement links TRBV4-1 to TRBJ2-1; TRBD2 aligns across 13 bases. The junction had 2 bases not matched to a gene; V was cut back by 4 bases and J by 2 bases. The V gene's germline CDR1 is MGHRA and CDR2 YSYEKL. This CDR3 region has 16 residues. CDR3 DNA sequence: TGCGCCAGCAGCCTCACTAGCGGGGGGGCCTACAATGAGCAGTTCTTC. It codes for CASSLTSGGAYNEQFF.

The table lists this clonotype with a few counts. This chain uses TRBV4-3 with TRBJ2-7; the D is unclear. V lost 3 bases and J 6 bases, leaving 9 bases between the germline ends. Germline V gives CDR1 LGHNA, CDR2 YSLEER. This CDR3 region has 12 residues. The CDR3 DNA is TGCGCCAGCAGCCAGTCACCGGGCGAGCAGTACTTC. Translating gives CASSQSPGEQYF.

This clonotype showed up just a few times. The V call is TRBV20-1, the J call TRBJ2-1; 14 bases map to TRBD2. The CDR3 is 21 residues long. Germline V gene sequence: CDR1 DFQATT, CDR2 SNEGSKA (reference sequence). V was pared by 2 bases and J by 4 bases, with 19 bases of the junction left unmatched. The CDR3: CSARTPHGTSGGRRRYNEQFF. DNA of the CDR3: TGCAGTGCTAGAACCCCCCATGGGACTAGCGGGGGCCGAAGAAGATACAATGAGCAGTTCTTC.

The gene calls are TRBV2 and TRBJ2-7; maybe TRBD2 (5 bases). Germline V lookup: CDR1 SNHLY, CDR2 FYNNEI. CDR3 length: 14 amino acids. V dropped 6 bases and J dropped 2 bases, with 14 bases sitting between them. CDR3 in DNA: TGTGCCAGCAGGGACCCTCGGGGTACCTACGAGCAGTACTTC. Protein product: CASRDPRGTYEQYF.

The sample holds many counts of this clonotype. V gene TRBV5-6 combines with J gene TRBJ2-7, with 9 bases matching TRBD1. Germline CDR1 SGHDT, CDR2 YYEEEE. The CDR3 is 14 amino acids. V was clipped by 6 bases and J by 6 bases; unmatched bases: 10. Written as DNA, the CDR3 is TGTGCCAGCACCTACAGGGGGCCAAGGGGCGAGCAGTACTTC. Its protein is CASTYRGPRGEQYF. Together with reference TRBV5-6 and TRBJ2-7, the CDR3 gives the full variable domain: DAGVTQSPTHLIKTRGQQVTLRCSPKSGHDTVSWYQQALGQGPQFIFQYYEEEERQRGNFPDRFSGHQFPNYSSELNVNALLLGDSALYLCASTYRGPRGEQYFGPGTRLTVT.

In its sample, this clonotype was seen a few times. The V and J genes are TRBV5-1 and TRBJ1-2; 7 bases line up with TRBD1. V lost 7 bases, J lost 3 bases, and 0 bases stayed unmatched. Germline V gene sequence: CDR1 SGHRS, CDR2 YFSETQ. The CDR3 length is 11 residues. The CDR3 DNA follows: TGCGCCAGCGGGACAGACTATGGCTACACCTTC. This encodes CASGTDYGYTF.

This clonotype was observed a handful of times. This chain uses TRBV6-2 or TRBV6-3 with TRBJ1-5; perhaps TRBD1 as D (6 bases). Germline CDR1 MNHEY, CDR2 SVGEGT. V lost 8 bases and J 5 bases, leaving 19 bases between the germline ends. This CDR3 has 15 residues. DNA of the CDR3: TGTGCCAGCCGCCCCATCGGACAGCTCGATCAGCCCCAGCATTTT. It translates to CASRPIGQLDQPQHF.

This clonotype came up a few times. This sequence joins TRBV7-9 and TRBJ1-1, with 8 nucleotides matching TRBD1. Trimming cost V 2 bases and J 1 base; bases outside gene matches: 3. CDR1 is SEHNR, CDR2 FQNEAQ, per germline (reference sequence). The CDR3 runs to 15 residues. The CDR3 region is CASSLKGTGNTEAFF. The CDR3 coding sequence is TGTGCCAGCAGCTTAAAGGGGACAGGGAACACTGAAGCTTTCTTT.

This clonotype turned up a few times. This chain joins TRBV5-1 and TRBJ2-1, with D possibly being TRBD2 (6 bases). CDR3 size: 14 residues. Germline lookup yields CDR1 SGHRS and CDR2 YFSETQ. V lost 0 bases and J lost 8, with 12 bases in between. The CDR3 DNA reads as TGCGCCAGCAGCTTGGAACTAGCCCTTCATGAGCAGTTCTTC. It is translated as CASSLELALHEQFF.

The chain joins TRBV5-1 to TRBJ2-1, with 8 bases lining up with TRBD1. The J segment lost 12 bases and the V segment lost 5 bases, leaving 19 bases of the junction unmatched. Germline loops: CDR1 SGHRS, CDR2 YFSETQ. CDR3 length: 16 amino acids. The CDR3 nucleotides read TGCGCCAGCAGACGGACCGGACAGGGACCTAATGGCGGGCAGTTCTTC. Its protein product is CASRRTGQGPNGGQFF.

This chain uses TRBV5-1 with TRBJ2-5; D call uncertain. The CDR3 runs 13 residues. The ends were cut back, 0 bases at V and 3 bases at J, with 6 bases in the middle. Germline assignment: CDR1 SGHRS and CDR2 YFSETQ. The CDR3 loop reads CASSLDYKETQYF. CDR3 nucleotide sequence: TGCGCCAGCAGCTTGGATTACAAAGAGACCCAGTACTTC.

The rearrangement uses TRBV20-1 and TRBJ2-3, with D possibly matching TRBD1 (6 bases). The CDR3 covers 16 residues. Germline V gives CDR1 DFQATT, CDR2 SNEGSKA (reference sequence). With 5 bases removed from V and 3 bases from J, the gap between germline ends came to 21 bases. In DNA, the CDR3 is TGCAGTGCTCCGCAAGGGGTGGCAGGGGAAACAGATACGCAGTATTTT. Its translation is CSAPQGVAGETDTQYF.

This chain links TRBV3-1 with TRBJ2-5; D remains unclear. In germline, CDR1 is LGHDT, CDR2 YNNKEL (reference sequence). With 1 base removed from V and 9 bases from J, the gap between germline ends came to 12 bases. This CDR3 has 13 amino acids. The CDR3 reads CASSQVVETPQYF. The CDR3 DNA reads TGTGCCAGCAGCCAAGTGGTCGAGACTCCCCAGTACTTC.

This clonotype was observed a few times. This may come from a read error, since a much larger clone is one base off. The genes are TRBV6-2 or TRBV6-3 and TRBJ2-2, with 7 positions matching TRBD2. The CDR3 has 14 residues. CDR1 is MNHEY and CDR2 is SVGEGT in the germline V gene. V trimming: 5 bases; J trimming: 1 base; junction bases outside the gene matches: 1. This CDR3 is CASSSGENTGELFF. The DNA of the CDR3 is TGTGCCAGCAGTAGCGGGGAGAACACCGGGGAGCTGTTTTTT.

This clonotype was seen a handful of times. The chain couples TRBV14 to TRBJ2-1, with 7 bases that match TRBD2. Germline V gives CDR1 SGHDN, CDR2 FVKESK. This CDR3 comprises 15 residues. V gave up 5 bases and J gave up 2 bases; unmatched junction bases: 6. The CDR3 region is CASSSRERPYNEQFF. Written as DNA, the CDR3 is TGTGCCAGCAGCTCGCGGGAGAGGCCCTACAATGAGCAGTTCTTC.

V usage is TRBV20-1 and J usage is TRBJ2-1, with D perhaps matching TRBD1 (6 bases). The CDR3 has 12 residues. CDR1 DFQATT and CDR2 SNEGSKA come from the germline V gene (reference sequence). V lost 6 bases, J lost 5 bases, and 11 bases lay in between. CDR3 protein: CSAPDRNNEQFF. The CDR3 DNA sequence: TGCAGTGCCCCGGACAGAAACAATGAGCAGTTCTTC.

The gene calls are TRBV5-1 and TRBJ2-3; D is perhaps TRBD2 (6 bases). This CDR3 contains 17 residues. The germline gives CDR1 SGHRS, CDR2 YFSETQ. The V end was cut by 4 bases, the J end by 2 bases, with 20 bases between. CDR3 amino acids: CASSPGHGGSNTDTQYF. The DNA for the CDR3 is TGCGCCAGCAGCCCCGGCCACGGGGGTTCAAACACAGATACGCAGTATTTT.

This clonotype was seen once. The J gene is TRBJ1-2, the V gene TRBV20-1; TRBD1 agrees at 7 bases. The CDR3 runs 13 residues. Germline loops: CDR1 DFQATT, CDR2 SNEGSKA (reference sequence). V was pared by 4 bases and J by 6 bases, with 8 bases of the junction left unmatched. CDR3 nucleotides: TGCAGTGCTATCTTGGAAGGGGGCAATGGCTACACCTTC. This sequence encodes CSAILEGGNGYTF.

This clonotype was picked up a small number of times. Mismatch with germline at one junction end may stem from a read error. The rearrangement joins TRBV7-7 to TRBJ1-2; 9 nucleotides line up with TRBD1. The CDR3 is 16 amino acids. In germline, CDR1 is SSHAT, CDR2 FNYEAQ (reference sequence). Here the CDR3 reads CASSLLWTGDNYGYTF. The DNA for the CDR3 is TGTGCTAGCAGCTTACTGTGGACAGGGGATAACTATGGCTACACCTTC.

This clonotype showed up just a few times. The chain carries TRBV5-6 and TRBJ1-1, with D uncertain. The CDR3 contains 14 residues. V lost 2 bases to trimming and J lost 0 bases, with 8 bases between them. CDR1 is SGHDT and CDR2 is YYEEEE in the germline V gene. CDR3 DNA sequence: TGTGCCAGCAGCTTCAGAGATATGAACACTGAAGCTTTCTTT. This sequence encodes CASSFRDMNTEAFF. Full variable domain (outside the CDR3, taken from reference TRBV5-6 and TRBJ1-1): DAGVTQSPTHLIKTRGQQVTLRCSPKSGHDTVSWYQQALGQGPQFIFQYYEEEERQRGNFPDRFSGHQFPNYSSELNVNALLLGDSALYLCASSFRDMNTEAFFGQGTRLTVV.

The rearrangement joins TRBV7-9 to TRBJ2-7; no clear D gene. The CDR3 length is 13 residues. Germline CDR1 SEHNR, CDR2 FQNEAQ (reference sequence). V dropped 5 bases and J dropped 3 bases, with 11 bases sitting between them. CDR3 DNA: TGTGCCAGCAGCCTCCGGACGGACTACGAGCAGTACTTC. Translated: CASSLRTDYEQYF.

This clonotype appeared a few times. The V call is TRBV5-5, the J call TRBJ1-3; TRBD1 agrees at 7 bases. Germline V gene lookup returns CDR1 SGHKS and CDR2 YYEKEE (reference sequence). The V and J ends lost 3 bases and 4 bases, in that order; junction bases with no gene match: 7. The CDR3 length is 15 residues. CDR3 coding DNA: TGTGCCAGCAGCTCCGACCAGGGGGGCGGAAACACCATATATTTT. Its protein product is CASSSDQGGGNTIYF.

This chain connects TRBV6-2 or TRBV6-3 to TRBJ2-1; D might be TRBD2 (6 bases). The V gene's germline CDR1 is MNHEY and CDR2 SVGEGT. V was cut by 6 bases and J by 7 bases, with 16 bases left in between. CDR3 length equals 14 residues. CDR3 nucleotide sequence: TGTGCCAGCAGCCTCGGGGGTATGTCGAATGAGCAGTTCTTC. Its protein product is CASSLGGMSNEQFF.

This clonotype showed up just a few times. V is TRBV29-1 and J is TRBJ1-2, with 8 nucleotides matching TRBD1. V lost 4 bases and J lost 4; bases outside the gene matches: 11. The CDR3 consists of 15 residues. CDR1 and CDR2 from the germline V gene are SQVTM and ANQGSEA. The CDR3 reads CSVVLGQGRLYGYTF. The CDR3 nucleotides read TGCAGCGTTGTGCTTGGACAGGGAAGACTCTATGGCTACACCTTC.

This clonotype has more than one count but fewer than ten. This rearrangement joins TRBV4-1 to TRBJ2-5; D is unresolved. Trimming took off 0 bases at V and 4 bases at J, with 12 bases between the two ends. CDR3 size: 15 residues. CDR1 is MGHRA and CDR2 is YSYEKL in the germline V gene. The CDR3 DNA sequence: TGCGCCAGCAGCCAAGAGGGTACGGCCGGAGAGACCCAGTACTTC. Translating it yields CASSQEGTAGETQYF.

The chain recombines TRBV25-1 with TRBJ2-7; D might be TRBD2 (6 bases). The V end lost 6 bases, the J end lost 5 bases, and 17 bases lay between the germline ends. Germline V gene lookup returns CDR1 MGHDK and CDR2 SYGVNS. This CDR3 spans 14 amino acids. CDR3 DNA: TGTGCCAGCAGAGGAGGGGCGGAGGTCCACGAGCAGTACTTC. Translated, it gives CASRGGAEVHEQYF.

The chain recombines TRBV7-9 with TRBJ1-6; a possible D gene is TRBD1 (6 bases). Trimming shortened V by 2 bases and J by 0 bases, and 17 bases separated the two germline ends. Germline V gene sequence: CDR1 SEHNR, CDR2 FQNEAQ (reference sequence). The CDR3 length is 19 residues. The CDR3 DNA follows: TGTGCCAGCAGCTTAATCAGGGGCGGATCGGCCTCCTATAATTCACCCCTCCACTTT. Protein sequence: CASSLIRGGSASYNSPLHF.

This clonotype was counted only a few times. V and J are TRBV9 and TRBJ2-3, with TRBD2 matching 10 bases. This CDR3 region has 17 residues. CDR1 is SGDLS and CDR2 is YYNGEE in the germline V gene. V lost 3 bases and J lost 2; bases outside the gene matches: 9. The CDR3: CASSDVRTSGNTDTQYF. CDR3 nucleotides: TGTGCCAGCAGCGATGTGAGGACTAGCGGAAACACAGATACGCAGTATTTT.